This T cell receptor (beta chain) originates from a study of CD4+ T cells in melanoma. The length of the CDR3 is 12 residues. CDR1 and CDR2 (germline): SGHRS, YFSETQ. V lost 3 bases, J lost 3 bases, and 6 bases lay in between. Study findings and constraints: In melanoma, neoantigen-specific CD4+ T cells reportedly differed in differentiation state. A reported correlation linked neoantigen-specific CD4+ T cells to CD8+, macrophage and B cell function.

TCRdb keeps only in-frame clones here, not all; method: immunoSEQ multiplex PCR. Among about 55,000 clones listed, roughly three quarters were seen once. Notes on this clone: What it binds is not known.

The genes are TRBV5-1 and TRBJ1-2; tentatively, D is TRBD1 (5 bases). The receptor comes from a human donor with melanoma. The material sequenced was tumor tissue. The CDR3 bases are TGCGCCAGCAGCTCGGGGGACTATGGCTACACCTTC. This sequence encodes CASSSGDYGYTF.